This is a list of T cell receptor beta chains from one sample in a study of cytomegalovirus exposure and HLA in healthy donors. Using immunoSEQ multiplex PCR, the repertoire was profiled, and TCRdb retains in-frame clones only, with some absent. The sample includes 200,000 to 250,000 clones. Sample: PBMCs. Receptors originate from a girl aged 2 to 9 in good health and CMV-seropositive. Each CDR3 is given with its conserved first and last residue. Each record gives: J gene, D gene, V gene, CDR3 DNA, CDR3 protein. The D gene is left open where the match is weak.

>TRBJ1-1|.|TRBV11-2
TGTGCCAGCAGCTTATGGGCAGGCGAAGGAGGAGCTTTCTTT
CASSLWAGEGGAFF
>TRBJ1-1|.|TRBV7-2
TGTGCCAGCGGGCGGGGTCAGGACACTGAAGCTTTCTTT
CASGRGQDTEAFF
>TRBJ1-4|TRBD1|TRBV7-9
TGTGCCAGCAGCTTCAGTCCGGGACAGGATGGCCGAAAACTGTTTTTT
CASSFSPGQDGRKLFF
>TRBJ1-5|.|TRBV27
TGTGCCAGCAGTTTCCGGGTTAATCAGCCCCAGCATTTT
CASSFRVNQPQHF
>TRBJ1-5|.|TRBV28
TGTGCCAGCAGCCCCGCGGGGGGCCTCAATCAGCCCCAGCATTTT
CASSPAGGLNQPQHF
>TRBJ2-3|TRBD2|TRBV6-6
TGTGCCAGCAGACCAGGGACTAGCGGGAGAATGCCGTATTTT
CASRPGTSGRMPYF
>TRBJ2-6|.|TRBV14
TGTGCCAGCAGCCAAGGGTCGGTGAGTGGGGCCAACGTCCTGACTTTC
CASSQGSVSGANVLTF
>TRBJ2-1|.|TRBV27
TGTGCCAGCAGGACAGGGGGCCTAGCGGGGTACAATGAGCAGTTCTTC
CASRTGGLAGYNEQFF
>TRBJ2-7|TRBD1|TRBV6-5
TGTGCCAGCAGTTCCCCCGGGACAGGGATTAACGAGCAGTACTTC
CASSSPGTGINEQYF
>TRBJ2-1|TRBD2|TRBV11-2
TGTGCCAGCAGCCTAGGGGGACTAGCGGTCTACAATGAGCAGTTCTTC
CASSLGGLAVYNEQFF
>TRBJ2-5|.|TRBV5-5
TGTGCCAGCAGCTTTCAGGGGTCCCAAGAGACCCAGTACTTC
CASSFQGSQETQYF
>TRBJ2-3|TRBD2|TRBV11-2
TGTGCCAGCAGCTTTACTAGCGACACAGATACGCAGTATTTT
CASSFTSDTDTQYF
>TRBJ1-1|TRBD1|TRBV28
TGTGCCAGCAGTAAGTCCCGGGACAGGGCGCGGGGCACTGAAGCTTTCTTT
CASSKSRDRARGTEAFF
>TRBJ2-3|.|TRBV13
TGTGCCAGCAGCCCCACCGGTTCCAGGGGTTCCCAGTATTTT
CASSPTGSRGSQYF
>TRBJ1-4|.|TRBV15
TGTGCCACCAGCCGGGGTCTCGTCCAAGAGGGTGAAAAACTGTTTTTT
CATSRGLVQEGEKLFF
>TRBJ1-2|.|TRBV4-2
TGTGCCAGCAGCCAAGTGTCGCGGCAGGGCCCTCTCCACTATGGCTACACCTTC
CASSQVSRQGPLHYGYTF
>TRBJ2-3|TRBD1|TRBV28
TGTGCCAGCAGTCGAAAAACAGGGGTCCGCACAGATACGCAGTATTTT
CASSRKTGVRTDTQYF
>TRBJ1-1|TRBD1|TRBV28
TGTGCCAGCAGTTACGCAAGACAGGGCCCTACGAACACTGAAGCTTTCTTT
CASSYARQGPTNTEAFF
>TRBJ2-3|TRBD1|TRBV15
TGTGCCACCAGCAGGCTCCGGGACAGCGAAGGTTATTTT
CATSRLRDSEGYF
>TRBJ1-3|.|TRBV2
TGTGCCAGCAGGGGCCAGGGCCCTACCTCTGGAAACACCATATATTTT
CASRGQGPTSGNTIYF
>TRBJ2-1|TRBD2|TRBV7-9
TGTGCCAGCAGCTTAGCGAGCGGGAGATTCAATGAGCAGTTCTTC
CASSLASGRFNEQFF
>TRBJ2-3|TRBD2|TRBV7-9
TGTGCCAGCGCGGGAGGGCTCACAGATACGCAGTATTTT
CASAGGLTDTQYF
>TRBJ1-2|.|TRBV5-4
TGTGCCAGCAGGAACAGGGATCGACCTCCTTATGGCTACACCTTC
CASRNRDRPPYGYTF
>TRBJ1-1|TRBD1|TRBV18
TGTGCCAGCTCACCACTTGGGGCCCCAGGGGGCACTGAAGCTTTCTTT
CASSPLGAPGGTEAFF
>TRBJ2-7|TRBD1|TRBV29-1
TGCAGCGTTGAAGGGGGGACAGGGCTGTACGAGCAGTACTTC
CSVEGGTGLYEQYF